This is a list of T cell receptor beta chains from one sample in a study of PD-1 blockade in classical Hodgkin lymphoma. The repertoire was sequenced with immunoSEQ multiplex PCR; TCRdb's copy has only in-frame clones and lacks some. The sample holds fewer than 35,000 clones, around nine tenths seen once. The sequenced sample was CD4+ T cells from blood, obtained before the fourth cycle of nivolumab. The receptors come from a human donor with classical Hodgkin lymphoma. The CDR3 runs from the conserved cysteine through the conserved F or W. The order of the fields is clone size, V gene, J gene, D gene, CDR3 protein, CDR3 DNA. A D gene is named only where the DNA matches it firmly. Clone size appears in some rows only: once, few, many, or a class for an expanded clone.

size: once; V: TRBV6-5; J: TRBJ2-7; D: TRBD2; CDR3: CASRDSGAYEQYF; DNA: TGTGCCAGCAGAGATAGCGGGGCCTACGAGCAGTACTTC
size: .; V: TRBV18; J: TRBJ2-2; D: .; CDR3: CASSPNEDRSTGELFF; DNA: TGTGCCAGCTCACCAAACGAAGACAGATCTACCGGGGAGCTGTTTTTT
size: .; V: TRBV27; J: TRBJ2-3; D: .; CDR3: CASSLSPGRTQYF; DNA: TGTGCCAGCAGTTTATCACCGGGGCGCACGCAGTATTTT
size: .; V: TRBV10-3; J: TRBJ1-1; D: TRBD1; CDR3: CAIAGGLNTEAFF; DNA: TGTGCCATAGCAGGGGGCCTGAACACTGAAGCTTTCTTT
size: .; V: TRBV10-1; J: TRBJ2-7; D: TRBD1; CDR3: CASSHPGQAGEQYF; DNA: TGCGCCAGCAGTCACCCGGGACAGGCCGGGGAGCAGTACTTC
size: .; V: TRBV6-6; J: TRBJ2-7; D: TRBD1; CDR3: CASKTGGLDEQYF; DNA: TGTGCCAGTAAGACAGGGGGCCTGGACGAGCAGTACTTC
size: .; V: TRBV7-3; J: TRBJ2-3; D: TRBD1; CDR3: CASSPGTGSTDTQYF; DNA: TGTGCCAGCAGCCCGGGGACAGGGAGCACAGATACGCAGTATTTT
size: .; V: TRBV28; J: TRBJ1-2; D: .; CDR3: CASSFAGKRDGYTF; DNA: TGTGCCAGCAGTTTCGCCGGGAAGCGGGATGGCTACACCTTC
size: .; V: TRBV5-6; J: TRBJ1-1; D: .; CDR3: CASSFDRKMNTEAFF; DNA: TGTGCCAGCAGCTTCGACAGGAAAATGAACACTGAAGCTTTCTTT
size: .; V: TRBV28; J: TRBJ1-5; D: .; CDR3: CASSSLRPARGDYDQPQHF; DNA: TGTGCCAGCAGTTCCCTTAGACCCGCTCGAGGGGATTACGATCAGCCCCAGCATTTT
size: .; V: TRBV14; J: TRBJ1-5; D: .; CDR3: CASSQDRGAAQHF; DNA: TGTGCCAGCAGCCAAGATCGGGGGGCGGCCCAGCATTTT
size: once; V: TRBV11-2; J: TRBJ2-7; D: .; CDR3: CASSSIPTATYEQYF; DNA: TGTGCCAGCAGCTCAATACCGACAGCTACCTACGAGCAGTACTTC
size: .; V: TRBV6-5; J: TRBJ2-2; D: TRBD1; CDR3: CASSNDRAGELFF; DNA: TGTGCCAGCAGCAACGACAGGGCCGGGGAGCTGTTTTTT
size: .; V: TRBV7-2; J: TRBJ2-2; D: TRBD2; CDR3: CASSPRDYNTGELFF; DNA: TGTGCCAGCAGCCCGAGGGACTATAACACCGGGGAGCTGTTTTTT
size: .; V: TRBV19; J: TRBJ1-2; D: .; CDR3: CASTQTNRASGYTF; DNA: TGTGCCAGTACCCAAACAAACAGAGCTTCTGGCTACACCTTC
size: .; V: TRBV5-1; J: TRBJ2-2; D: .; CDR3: CASSGDENTGELFF; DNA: TGCGCCAGCTCGGGGGACGAGAACACCGGGGAGCTGTTTTTT
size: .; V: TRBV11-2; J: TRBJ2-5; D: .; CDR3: CASSPRTRTETQYF; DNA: TGTGCCAGCAGCCCAAGGACCAGGACGGAGACCCAGTACTTC
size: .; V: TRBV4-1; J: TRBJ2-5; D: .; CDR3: CASSQQIQTGWETQYF; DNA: TGCGCCAGCAGCCAACAAATACAGACAGGATGGGAGACCCAGTACTTC
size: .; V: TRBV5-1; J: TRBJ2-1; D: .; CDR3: CASSLEGGRGNEQFF; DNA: TGCGCCAGCAGCTTGGAAGGGGGAAGGGGCAATGAGCAGTTCTTC
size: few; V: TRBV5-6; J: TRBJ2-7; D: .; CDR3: CASVLSGASYEQYF; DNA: TGTGCCAGCGTCCTTAGCGGAGCCTCCTACGAGCAGTACTTC
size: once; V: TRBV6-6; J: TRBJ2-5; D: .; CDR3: CASSRGLVETQYF; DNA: TGTGCCAGCAGCCGAGGACTTGTGGAGACCCAGTACTTC
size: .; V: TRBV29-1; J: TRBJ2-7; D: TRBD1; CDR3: CSVAGTGFYEQYF; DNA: TGCAGCGTTGCCGGGACAGGCTTCTACGAGCAGTACTTC
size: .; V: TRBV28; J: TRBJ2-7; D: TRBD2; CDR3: CATQGLAGISWSVEQYF; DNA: TGTGCCACACAGGGACTAGCGGGAATCTCTTGGTCTGTCGAGCAGTACTTC
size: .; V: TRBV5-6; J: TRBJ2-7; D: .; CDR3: CASSSRQALGYEQYF; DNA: TGTGCCAGCAGCTCCCGACAGGCCTTAGGCTACGAGCAGTACTTC
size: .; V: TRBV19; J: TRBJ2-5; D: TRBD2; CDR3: CASSKASGIQETQYF; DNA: TGTGCCAGTAGTAAGGCTAGCGGGATCCAAGAGACCCAGTACTTC
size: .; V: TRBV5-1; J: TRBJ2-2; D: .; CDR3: CASSLAVGGTGELFF; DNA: TGCGCCAGCAGCTTGGCGGTAGGAGGTACCGGGGAGCTGTTTTTT
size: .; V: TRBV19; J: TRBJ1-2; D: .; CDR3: CATAGKNYGYTF; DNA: TGTGCCACCGCGGGGAAGAACTATGGCTACACCTTC
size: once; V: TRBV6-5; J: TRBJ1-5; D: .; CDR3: CASRIRVYSNQPQHF; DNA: TGTGCCAGCAGAATCAGGGTATATAGCAATCAGCCCCAGCATTTT
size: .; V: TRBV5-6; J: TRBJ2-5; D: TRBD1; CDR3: CASTETGVEYQETQYF; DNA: TGTGCCAGCACCGAGACAGGGGTCGAATACCAAGAGACCCAGTACTTC
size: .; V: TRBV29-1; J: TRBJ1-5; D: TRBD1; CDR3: CSVAVGTGTQPQHF; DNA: TGCAGCGTTGCCGTCGGGACAGGGACTCAGCCCCAGCATTTT
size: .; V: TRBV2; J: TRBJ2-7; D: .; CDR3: CASSINGQFSAEQYF; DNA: TGTGCCAGCAGTATAAACGGACAGTTCTCAGCCGAGCAGTACTTC
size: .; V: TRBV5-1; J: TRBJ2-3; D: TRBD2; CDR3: CASSLVTSGGTDTQYF; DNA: TGCGCCAGCAGCTTGGTCACTAGCGGGGGCACAGATACGCAGTATTTT
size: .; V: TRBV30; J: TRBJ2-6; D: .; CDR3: CAWRVSGANVLTF; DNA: TGTGCCTGGAGGGTCTCTGGGGCCAACGTCCTGACTTTC
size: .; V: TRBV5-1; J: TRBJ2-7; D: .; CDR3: CASSLGSHEQYF; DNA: TGCGCCAGCAGCTTGGGCAGCCACGAGCAGTACTTC
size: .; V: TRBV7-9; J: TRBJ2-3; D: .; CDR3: CASSFTGLRDTQYF; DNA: TGTGCCAGCAGCTTTACGGGCCTCAGGGATACGCAGTATTTT
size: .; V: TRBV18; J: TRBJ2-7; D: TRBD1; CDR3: CASSPGTGGKEQYF; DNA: TGTGCCAGCTCACCGGGGACAGGGGGCAAAGAGCAGTACTTC
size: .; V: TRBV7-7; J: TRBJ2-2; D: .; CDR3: CASSQPGRTGELFF; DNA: TGTGCCAGCAGCCAGCCGGGCCGCACCGGGGAGCTGTTTTTT
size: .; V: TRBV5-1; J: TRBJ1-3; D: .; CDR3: CASSSTPSGNTIYF; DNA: TGCGCCAGCAGCTCCACACCGTCGGGAAACACCATATATTTT
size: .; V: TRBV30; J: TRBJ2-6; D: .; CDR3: CAGGGGSGANVLTF; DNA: TGTGCCGGTGGTGGGGGCTCTGGGGCCAACGTCCTGACTTTC
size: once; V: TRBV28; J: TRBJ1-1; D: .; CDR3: CASSTQRTEAFF; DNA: TGTGCCAGCAGTACCCAGCGGACTGAAGCTTTCTTT
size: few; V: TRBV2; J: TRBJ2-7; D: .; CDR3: CASRSYEQYF; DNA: TGTGCCAGCAGGTCCTACGAGCAGTACTTC
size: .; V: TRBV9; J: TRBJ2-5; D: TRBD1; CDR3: CASSVAGTGQETQYF; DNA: TGTGCCAGCAGCGTAGCAGGGACAGGGCAAGAGACCCAGTACTTC
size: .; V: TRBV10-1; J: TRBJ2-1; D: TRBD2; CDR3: CASSDFPGLAGNREQFF; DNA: TGCGCCAGCAGTGATTTCCCGGGACTAGCGGGAAACAGGGAGCAGTTCTTC
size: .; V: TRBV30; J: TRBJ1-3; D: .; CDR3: CAWSVLVENTIYF; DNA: TGTGCCTGGAGTGTACTAGTTGAAAACACCATATATTTT
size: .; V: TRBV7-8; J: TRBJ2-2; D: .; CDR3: CASSLSGELFF; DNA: TGTGCCAGCAGCTTATCTGGGGAGCTGTTTTTT
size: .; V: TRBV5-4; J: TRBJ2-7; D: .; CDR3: CASSLDGLSRYEQYF; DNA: TGTGCCAGCAGCTTGGACGGACTCTCCCGGTACGAGCAGTACTTC
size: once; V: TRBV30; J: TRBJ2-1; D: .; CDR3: CAFGTFYNEQFF; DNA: TGTGCCTTCGGGACTTTCTACAATGAGCAGTTCTTC
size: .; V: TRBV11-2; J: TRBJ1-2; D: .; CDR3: CASKSAVRYGYTF; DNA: TGTGCCAGCAAATCGGCGGTTCGGTATGGCTACACCTTC
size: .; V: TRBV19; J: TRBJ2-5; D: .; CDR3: CASSITFSNQETQYF; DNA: TGTGCCAGTAGTATCACATTCTCCAATCAAGAGACCCAGTACTTC
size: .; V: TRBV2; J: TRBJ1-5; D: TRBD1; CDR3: CASSELRRQGLLAQPQHF; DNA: TGTGCCAGCAGTGAATTAAGGAGACAGGGACTTCTTGCTCAGCCCCAGCATTTT
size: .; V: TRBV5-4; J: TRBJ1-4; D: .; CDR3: CATSSLQGPNEKLFF; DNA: TGTGCCACCTCATCATTACAGGGCCCAAATGAAAAACTGTTTTTT
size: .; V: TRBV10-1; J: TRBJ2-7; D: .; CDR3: CASSVPGENGEQYF; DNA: TGCGCCAGCAGTGTGCCAGGCGAGAACGGCGAGCAGTACTTC
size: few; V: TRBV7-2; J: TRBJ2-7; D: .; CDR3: CASSSDGFTYEQYF; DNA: TGTGCCAGCAGCTCGGACGGGTTCACCTACGAGCAGTACTTC
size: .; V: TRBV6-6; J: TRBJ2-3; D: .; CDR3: CASGSRSTDTQYF; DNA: TGTGCCAGCGGCTCCCGGAGCACAGATACGCAGTATTTT
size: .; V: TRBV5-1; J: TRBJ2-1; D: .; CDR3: CASSLAELGLWGDEQFF; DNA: TGCGCCAGCAGCTTGGCGGAGCTTGGTTTATGGGGGGATGAGCAGTTCTTC
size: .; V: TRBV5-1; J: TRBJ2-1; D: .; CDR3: CASSPLGRIYNEQFF; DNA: TGCGCCAGCAGCCCCTTGGGACGGATATACAATGAGCAGTTCTTC
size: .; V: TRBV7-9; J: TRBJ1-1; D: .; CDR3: CASSPESLNTEAFF; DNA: TGTGCCAGCAGCCCGGAGAGCTTGAACACTGAAGCTTTCTTT
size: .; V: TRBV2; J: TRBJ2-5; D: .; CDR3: CASIFGTETQYF; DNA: TGTGCCAGCATATTTGGGACAGAGACCCAGTACTTC
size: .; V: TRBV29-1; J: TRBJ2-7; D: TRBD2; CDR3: CSVGDRGGYEQYF; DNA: TGCAGCGTTGGAGACCGGGGGGGCTACGAGCAGTACTTC
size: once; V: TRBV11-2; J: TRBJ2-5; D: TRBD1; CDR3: CASSQGQINQETQYF; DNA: TGTGCCAGCAGCCAGGGACAGATAAATCAAGAGACCCAGTACTTC